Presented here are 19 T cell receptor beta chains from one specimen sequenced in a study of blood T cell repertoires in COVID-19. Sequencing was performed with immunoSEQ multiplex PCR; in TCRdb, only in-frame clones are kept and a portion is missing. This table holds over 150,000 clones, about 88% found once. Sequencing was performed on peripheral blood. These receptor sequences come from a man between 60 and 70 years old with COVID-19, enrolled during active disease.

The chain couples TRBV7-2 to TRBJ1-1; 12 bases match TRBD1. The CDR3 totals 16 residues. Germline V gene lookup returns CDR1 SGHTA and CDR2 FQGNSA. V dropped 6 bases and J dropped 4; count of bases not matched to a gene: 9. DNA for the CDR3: TGTGCCAGCAGACCGGGACAGGGGGCGTTTGGCACTGAAGCTTTCTTT. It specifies CASRPGQGAFGTEAFF.

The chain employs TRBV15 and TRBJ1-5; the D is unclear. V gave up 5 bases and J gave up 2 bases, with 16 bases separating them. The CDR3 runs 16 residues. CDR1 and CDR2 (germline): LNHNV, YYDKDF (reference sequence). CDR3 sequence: CATSDGRGSGNQPQHF. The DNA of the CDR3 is TGTGCCACCAGCGATGGTCGGGGTAGTGGCAATCAGCCCCAGCATTTT.

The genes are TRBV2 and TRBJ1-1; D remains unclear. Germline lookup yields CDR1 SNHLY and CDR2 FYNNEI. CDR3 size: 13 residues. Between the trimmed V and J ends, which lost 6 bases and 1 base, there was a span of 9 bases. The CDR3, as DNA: TGTGCCAGCAGGGAGCCCCAGAACACTGAAGCTTTCTTT. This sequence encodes CASREPQNTEAFF.

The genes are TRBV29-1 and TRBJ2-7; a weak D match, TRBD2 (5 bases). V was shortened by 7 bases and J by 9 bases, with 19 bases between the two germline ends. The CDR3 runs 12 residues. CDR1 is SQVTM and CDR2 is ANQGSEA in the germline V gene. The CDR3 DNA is TGCAGCGGGTCAGATACTCTGGGGAGGCAGTACTTC. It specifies CSGSDTLGRQYF.

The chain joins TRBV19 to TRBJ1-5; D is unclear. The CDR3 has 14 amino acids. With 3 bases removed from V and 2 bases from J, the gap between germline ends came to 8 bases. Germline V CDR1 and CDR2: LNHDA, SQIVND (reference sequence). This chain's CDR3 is CASSMREGNQPQHF. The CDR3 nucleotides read TGTGCCAGTAGTATGCGCGAGGGCAATCAGCCCCAGCATTTT.

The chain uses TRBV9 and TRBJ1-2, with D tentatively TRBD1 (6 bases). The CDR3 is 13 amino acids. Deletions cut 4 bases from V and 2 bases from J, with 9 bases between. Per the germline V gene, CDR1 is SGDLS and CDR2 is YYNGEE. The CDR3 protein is CASSITGNYGYTF. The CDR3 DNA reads TGTGCCAGCAGCATAACAGGGAACTATGGCTACACCTTC.

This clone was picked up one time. The CDR3 bases are TGTGCCAGTGGGAAGCGGGGTAGTTTCACCGGGGAGCTGTTTTTT. Its translation is CASGKRGSFTGELFF. The chain carries TRBV19 and TRBJ2-2; 7 positions agree with TRBD2. V was clipped by 8 bases and J by 4 bases; unmatched bases: 10. There are 15 residues in the CDR3. Per the germline V gene, CDR1 is LNHDA and CDR2 is SQIVND (reference sequence).

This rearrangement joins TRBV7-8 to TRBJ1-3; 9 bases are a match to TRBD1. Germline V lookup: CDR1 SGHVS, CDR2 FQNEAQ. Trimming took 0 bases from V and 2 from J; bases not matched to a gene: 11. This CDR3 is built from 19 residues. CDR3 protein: CASSLAEGTGQIPGNTIYF. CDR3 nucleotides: TGTGCCAGCAGCTTAGCGGAAGGGACAGGGCAAATCCCTGGAAACACCATATATTTT.

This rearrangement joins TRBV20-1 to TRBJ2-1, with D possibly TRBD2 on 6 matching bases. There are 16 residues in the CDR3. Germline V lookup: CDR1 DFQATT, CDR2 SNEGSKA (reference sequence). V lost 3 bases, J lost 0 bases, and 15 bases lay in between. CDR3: CSASVGLLSSYNEQFF. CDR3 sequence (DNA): TGCAGTGCTAGTGTGGGACTTCTTAGCTCCTACAATGAGCAGTTCTTC.

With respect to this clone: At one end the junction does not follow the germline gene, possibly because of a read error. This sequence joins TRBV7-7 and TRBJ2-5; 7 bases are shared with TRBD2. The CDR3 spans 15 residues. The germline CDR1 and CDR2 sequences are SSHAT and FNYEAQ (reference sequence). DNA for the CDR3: TGTGCTAGCAGCTTAGCCCACGGGGGGCAAGAGACCCAGTACTTC. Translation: CASSLAHGGQETQYF.

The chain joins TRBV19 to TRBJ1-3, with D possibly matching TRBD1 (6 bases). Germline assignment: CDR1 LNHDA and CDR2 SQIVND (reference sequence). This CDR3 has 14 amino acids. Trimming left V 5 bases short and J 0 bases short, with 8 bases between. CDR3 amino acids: CASSGQLSGNTIYF. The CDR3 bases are TGTGCCAGTAGTGGACAGCTCTCTGGAAACACCATATATTTT. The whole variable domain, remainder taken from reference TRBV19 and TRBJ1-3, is DGGITQSPKYLFRKEGQNVTLSCEQNLNHDAMYWYRQDPGQGLRLIYYSQIVNDFQKGDIAEGYSVSREKKESFPLTVTSAQKNPTAFYLCASSGQLSGNTIYFGEGSWLTVV.

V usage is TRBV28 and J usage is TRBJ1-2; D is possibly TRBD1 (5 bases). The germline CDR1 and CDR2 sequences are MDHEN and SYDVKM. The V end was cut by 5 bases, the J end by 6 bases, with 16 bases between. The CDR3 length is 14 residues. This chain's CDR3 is CASSDGAGVNGYTF. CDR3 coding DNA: TGTGCCAGCAGTGATGGGGCAGGAGTCAATGGCTACACCTTC.

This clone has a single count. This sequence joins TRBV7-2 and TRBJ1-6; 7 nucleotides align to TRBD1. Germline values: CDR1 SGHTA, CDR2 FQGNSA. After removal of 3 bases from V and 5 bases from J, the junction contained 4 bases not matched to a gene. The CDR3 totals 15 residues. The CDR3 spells CASSFRQGDNSPLHF. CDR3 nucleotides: TGTGCCAGCAGCTTCAGACAGGGTGATAATTCACCCCTCCACTTT.

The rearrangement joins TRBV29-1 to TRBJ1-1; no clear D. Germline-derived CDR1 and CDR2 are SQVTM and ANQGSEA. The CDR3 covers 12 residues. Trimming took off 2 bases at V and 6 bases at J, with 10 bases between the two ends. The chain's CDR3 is CSVEQALSEAFF. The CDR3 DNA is TGCAGCGTTGAACAGGCATTATCTGAAGCTTTCTTT.

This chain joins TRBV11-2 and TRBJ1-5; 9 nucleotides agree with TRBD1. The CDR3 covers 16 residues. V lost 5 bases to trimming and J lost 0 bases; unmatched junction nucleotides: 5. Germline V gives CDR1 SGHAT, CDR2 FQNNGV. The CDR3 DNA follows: TGTGCCAGCAGCCCCGGGACAGGGCTTAGCAATCAGCCCCAGCATTTT. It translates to CASSPGTGLSNQPQHF.

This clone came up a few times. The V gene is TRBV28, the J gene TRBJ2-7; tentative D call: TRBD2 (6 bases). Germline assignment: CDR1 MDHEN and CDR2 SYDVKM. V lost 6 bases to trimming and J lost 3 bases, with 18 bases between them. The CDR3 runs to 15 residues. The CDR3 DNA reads TGTGCCAGCAGCCCGATGGGGGACTCCTACTACGAGCAGTACTTC. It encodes CASSPMGDSYYEQYF.

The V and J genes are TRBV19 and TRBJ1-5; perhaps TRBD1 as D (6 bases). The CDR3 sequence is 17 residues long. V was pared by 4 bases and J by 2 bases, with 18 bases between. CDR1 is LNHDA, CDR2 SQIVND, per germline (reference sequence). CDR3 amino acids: CASSNPPPGVGNQPQHF. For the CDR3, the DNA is TGTGCCAGTAGTAACCCCCCCCCAGGGGTCGGCAATCAGCCCCAGCATTTT.

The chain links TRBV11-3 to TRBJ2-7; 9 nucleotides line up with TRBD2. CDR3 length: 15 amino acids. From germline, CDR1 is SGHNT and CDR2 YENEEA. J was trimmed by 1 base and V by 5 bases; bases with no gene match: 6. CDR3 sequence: CASSIAGVGSYEQYF. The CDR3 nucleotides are TGTGCCAGCAGCATAGCGGGAGTGGGGTCCTACGAGCAGTACTTC.

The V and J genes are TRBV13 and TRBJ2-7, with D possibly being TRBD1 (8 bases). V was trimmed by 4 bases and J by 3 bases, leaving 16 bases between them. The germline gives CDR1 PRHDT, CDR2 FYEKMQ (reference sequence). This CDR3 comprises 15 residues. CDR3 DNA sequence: TGTGCCAGCAGCTCCCGACAGGGGAGGGGCTACGAGCAGTACTTC. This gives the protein CASSSRQGRGYEQYF.